These T cell receptor beta chains were read from a single sample in a study of CD8 T cell repertoires and HIV-1 epitope variants. The method was immunoSEQ multiplex PCR; TCRdb's version includes in-frame clones alone and lacks a portion of them. This table holds about 95,000 clones, just under 75% found once. Source material: uncultured baseline CD8+ T cells from peripheral blood mononuclear cells (PBMCs). The source of these receptors is a male donor with HIV. CDR3s include the opening cysteine and the closing phenylalanine or tryptophan.

J	V	CDR3
TRBJ1-5	TRBV10-3	CAIMQGTGQPQHF
TRBJ2-5	TRBV6-5	CASSTSGTGVETQYF
TRBJ2-5	TRBV9	CASSVSSSGGRETQYF
TRBJ1-6	TRBV9	CASGRQGDDNSPLHF
TRBJ1-2	TRBV9	CASSPRWGDGYTF
TRBJ1-3	TRBV5-6	CASSGQVNTIYF
TRBJ2-3	TRBV9	CASSGPRAGGPRDTQYF
TRBJ2-3	TRBV10-3	CAIRTANYTDTQYF
TRBJ2-7	TRBV28	CASSRTGGSVEQYF
TRBJ2-1	TRBV29-1	CSVGTSGNEQFF
TRBJ2-4	TRBV6-5	CASRLMDRENIQYF
TRBJ2-5	TRBV6-1	CASSLTTEAGETQYF
TRBJ1-5	TRBV19	CASSIGGIGNQPQHF
TRBJ1-3	TRBV5-5	CASREGFSGLQNTIYF
TRBJ2-5	TRBV19	CASTLTLAGVETQYF
TRBJ1-4	TRBV7-9	CASSPARVAANEKLFF
TRBJ2-1	TRBV6-1	CASWTGDNEQFF
TRBJ1-1	TRBV19	CASSITGVSRSSAFF
TRBJ2-5	TRBV5-1	CASSFRGDETQYF
TRBJ1-6	TRBV13	CASSLGTGGRTPLHF
TRBJ1-4	TRBV14	CASSLQGFNEKLFF
TRBJ1-5	TRBV27	CASSLSVPARVGRGNQPQHF
TRBJ1-5	TRBV16	CASSHPPGGLAQHF
TRBJ1-5	TRBV5-1	CASSLDSGDQPQHF
TRBJ2-3	TRBV4-1	CASSQEGGRPDTQYF
TRBJ2-5	TRBV5-1	CASSQGQQETQYF
TRBJ1-3	TRBV6-5	CASSFAQGHTIYF
TRBJ2-1	TRBV7-9	CASSNRDRKYNNEQFF
TRBJ2-7	TRBV4-1	CASSQDGWGAQGLEQYF
TRBJ2-3	TRBV7-9	CASSRGQGAGTDTQYF
TRBJ2-3	TRBV9	CASSVMLAGGPGTDTQYF
TRBJ1-5	TRBV6-5	CASSSGSGRTNQPQHF
TRBJ2-3	TRBV7-2	CASSLGGTLTDTQYF
TRBJ2-5	TRBV7-2	CASSLVSRVEETQYF
TRBJ1-5	TRBV18	CASSLGRVNQPQHF
TRBJ2-7	TRBV28	CASMAGVPYEQYF
TRBJ2-7	TRBV9	CASSVAAASYEQYF
TRBJ2-7	TRBV30	CTWSSLAPSLGQYF
TRBJ2-7	TRBV23-1	CASIRLAGLEGYEQYF
TRBJ1-4	TRBV7-9	CASSPGQGGEKLFF
TRBJ1-1	TRBV19	CASSIKGGIWVNTEAFF
TRBJ2-5	TRBV25-1	CASSEVGQKETQYF
TRBJ2-7	TRBV6-1	CASSGSIGNYEQYF
TRBJ2-1	TRBV5-4	CASSLDPRKDNEQFF
TRBJ1-2	TRBV29-1	CSLVRELGGYTF
TRBJ2-2	TRBV11-3	CASSVLAGVAGTGELFF
TRBJ1-4	TRBV30	CAWSVGAAQGGEKLFF
TRBJ2-5	TRBV6-5	CASSYSVILQETQYF